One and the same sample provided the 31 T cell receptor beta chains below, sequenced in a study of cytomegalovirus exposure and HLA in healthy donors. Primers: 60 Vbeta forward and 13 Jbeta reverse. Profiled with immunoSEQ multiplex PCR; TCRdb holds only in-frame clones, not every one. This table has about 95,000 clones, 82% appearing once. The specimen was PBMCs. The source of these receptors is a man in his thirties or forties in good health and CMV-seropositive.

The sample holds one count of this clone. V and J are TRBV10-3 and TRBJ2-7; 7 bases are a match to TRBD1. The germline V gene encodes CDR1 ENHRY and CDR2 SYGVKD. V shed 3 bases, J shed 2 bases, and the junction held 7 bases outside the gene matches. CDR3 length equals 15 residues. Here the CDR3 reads CAISDLGQFAYEQYF. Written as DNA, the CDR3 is TGTGCCATCAGTGATTTGGGACAGTTTGCCTACGAGCAGTACTTC.

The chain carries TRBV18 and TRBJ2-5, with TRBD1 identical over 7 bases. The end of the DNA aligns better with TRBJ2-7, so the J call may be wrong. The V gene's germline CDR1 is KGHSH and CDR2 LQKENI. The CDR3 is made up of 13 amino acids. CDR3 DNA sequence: TGTGCCAGCTCAGAGGGACAGTCCTACGAGCAGTACTTC. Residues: CASSEGQSYEQYF.

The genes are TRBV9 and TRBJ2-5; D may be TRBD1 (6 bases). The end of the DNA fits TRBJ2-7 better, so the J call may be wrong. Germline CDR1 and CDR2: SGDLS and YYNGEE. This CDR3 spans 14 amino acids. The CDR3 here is CASSAMTGSYEQYF. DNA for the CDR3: TGTGCCAGCAGCGCGATGACAGGCTCCTACGAGCAGTACTTC.

Here the CDR3 reads CASSQAHLGNYGYTF. The CDR3 DNA sequence: TGCGCCAGCAGCCAAGCCCACCTAGGAAACTATGGCTACACCTTC. The V and J genes are TRBV4-3 and TRBJ1-2, with no clear D. V lost 1 base, J lost 2 bases, and 11 bases lay in between. Germline-derived CDR1 and CDR2 are LGHNA and YSLEER. This CDR3 comprises 15 residues.

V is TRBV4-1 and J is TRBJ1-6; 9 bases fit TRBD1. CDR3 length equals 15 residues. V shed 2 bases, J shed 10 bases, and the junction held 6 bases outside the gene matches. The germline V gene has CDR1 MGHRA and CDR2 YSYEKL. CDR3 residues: CASSQWDRAGSPLHF. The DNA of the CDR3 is TGCGCCAGCAGCCAATGGGACAGGGCAGGATCACCCCTCCACTTT.

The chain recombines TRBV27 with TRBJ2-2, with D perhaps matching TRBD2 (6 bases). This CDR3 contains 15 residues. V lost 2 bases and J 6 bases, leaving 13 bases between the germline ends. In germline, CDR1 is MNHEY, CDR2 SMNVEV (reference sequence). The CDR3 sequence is CASSLLRREAGELFF. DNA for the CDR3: TGTGCCAGCAGTTTACTTCGCAGGGAGGCCGGGGAGCTGTTTTTT.

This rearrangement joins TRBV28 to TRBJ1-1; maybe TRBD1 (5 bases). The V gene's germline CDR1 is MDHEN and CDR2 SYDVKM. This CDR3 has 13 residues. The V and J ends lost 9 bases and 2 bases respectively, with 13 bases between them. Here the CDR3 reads CASKKQANTEAFF. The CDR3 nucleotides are TGTGCCAGTAAGAAACAGGCAAACACTGAAGCTTTCTTT.

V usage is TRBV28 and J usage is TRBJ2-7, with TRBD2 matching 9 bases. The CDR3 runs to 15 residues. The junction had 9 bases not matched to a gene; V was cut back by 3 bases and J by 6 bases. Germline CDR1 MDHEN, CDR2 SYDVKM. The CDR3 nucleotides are TGTGCCAGCAGTTTCGGCCTAGCGGGGAAAGGCGAGCAGTACTTC. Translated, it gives CASSFGLAGKGEQYF.

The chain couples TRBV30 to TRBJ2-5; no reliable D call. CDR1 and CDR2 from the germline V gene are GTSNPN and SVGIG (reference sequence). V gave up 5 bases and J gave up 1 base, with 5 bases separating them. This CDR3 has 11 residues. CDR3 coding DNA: TGTGCCTGGGCAGGCCAAGAGACCCAGTACTTC. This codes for CAWAGQETQYF.

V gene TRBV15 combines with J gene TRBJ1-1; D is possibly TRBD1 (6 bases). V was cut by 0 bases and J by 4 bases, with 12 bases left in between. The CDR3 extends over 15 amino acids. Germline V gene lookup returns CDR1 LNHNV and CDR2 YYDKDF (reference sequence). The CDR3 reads CATSRDLGGGTEAFF. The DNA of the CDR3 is TGTGCCACCAGCAGAGATTTAGGGGGTGGCACTGAAGCTTTCTTT.

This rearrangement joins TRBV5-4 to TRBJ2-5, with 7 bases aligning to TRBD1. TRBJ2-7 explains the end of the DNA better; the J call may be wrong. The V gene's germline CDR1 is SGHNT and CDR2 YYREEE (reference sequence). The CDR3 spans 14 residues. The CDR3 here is CASSLTGDSDEQYF. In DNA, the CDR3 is TGTGCCAGCAGCTTGACAGGGGATAGCGACGAGCAGTACTTC.

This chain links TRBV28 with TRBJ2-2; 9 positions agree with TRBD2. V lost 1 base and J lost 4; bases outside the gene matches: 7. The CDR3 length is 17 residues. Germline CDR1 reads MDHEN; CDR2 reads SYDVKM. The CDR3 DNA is TGTGCCAGCAGTTTATTTGGGGTAGCGGGAGTCACCGGGGAGCTGTTTTTT. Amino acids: CASSLFGVAGVTGELFF.

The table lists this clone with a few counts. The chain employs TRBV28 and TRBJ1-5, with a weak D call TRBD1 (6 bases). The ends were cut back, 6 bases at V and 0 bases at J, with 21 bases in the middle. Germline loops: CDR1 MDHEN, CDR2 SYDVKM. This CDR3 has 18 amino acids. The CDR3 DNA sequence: TGTGCCAGCAGACCTCCCTCCGACAGGAGCAATAGCAATCAGCCCCAGCATTTT. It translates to CASRPPSDRSNSNQPQHF. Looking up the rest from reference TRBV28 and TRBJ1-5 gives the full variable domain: DVKVTQSSRYLVKRTGEKVFLECVQDMDHENMFWYRQDPGLGLRLIYFSYDVKMKEKGDIPEGYSVSREKKERFSLILESASTNQTSMYLCASRPPSDRSNSNQPQHFGDGTRLSIL.

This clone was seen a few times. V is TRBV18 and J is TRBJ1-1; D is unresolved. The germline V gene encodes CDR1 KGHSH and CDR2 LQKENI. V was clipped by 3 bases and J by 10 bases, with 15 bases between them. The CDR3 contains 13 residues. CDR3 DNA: TGTGCCAGCTCACCTCCCCGGAAGGGAGGAGCTTTCTTT. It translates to CASSPPRKGGAFF.

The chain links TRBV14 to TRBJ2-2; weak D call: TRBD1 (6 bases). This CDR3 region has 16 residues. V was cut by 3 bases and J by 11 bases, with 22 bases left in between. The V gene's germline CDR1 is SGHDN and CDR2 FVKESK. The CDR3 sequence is CASSQLGAGAATELFF. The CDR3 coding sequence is TGTGCCAGCAGCCAGTTGGGGGCAGGGGCCGCCACCGAGCTGTTTTTT.

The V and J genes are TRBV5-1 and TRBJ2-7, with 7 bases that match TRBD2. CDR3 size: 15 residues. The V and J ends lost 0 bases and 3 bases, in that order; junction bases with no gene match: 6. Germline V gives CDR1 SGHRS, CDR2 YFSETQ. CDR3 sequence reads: CASSLDMGGIYEQYF. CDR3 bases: TGCGCCAGCAGCTTGGATATGGGGGGGATCTACGAGCAGTACTTC.

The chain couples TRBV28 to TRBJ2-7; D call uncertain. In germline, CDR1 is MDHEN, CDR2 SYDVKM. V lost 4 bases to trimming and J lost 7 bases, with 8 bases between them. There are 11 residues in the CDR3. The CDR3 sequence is CASSSRAEQYF. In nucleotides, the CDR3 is TGTGCCAGCAGTTCCCGAGCGGAGCAGTACTTC.

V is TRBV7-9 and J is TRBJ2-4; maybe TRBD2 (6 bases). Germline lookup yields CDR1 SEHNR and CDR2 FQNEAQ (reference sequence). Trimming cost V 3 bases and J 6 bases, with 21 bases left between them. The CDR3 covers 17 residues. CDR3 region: CASSFLRQGGRVNIQYF. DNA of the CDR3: TGTGCCAGCAGCTTTTTACGGCAGGGAGGAAGGGTAAACATTCAGTACTTC.

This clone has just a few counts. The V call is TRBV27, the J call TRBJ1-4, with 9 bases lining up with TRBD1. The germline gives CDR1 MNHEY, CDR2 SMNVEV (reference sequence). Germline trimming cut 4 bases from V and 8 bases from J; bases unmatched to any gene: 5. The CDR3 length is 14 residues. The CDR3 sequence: CASSSQGAKEKLFF. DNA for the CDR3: TGTGCCAGCAGTTCACAGGGGGCAAAGGAAAAACTGTTTTTT.

The CDR3 region is CASSPTGQGSNQPQHF. In DNA, the CDR3 is TGTGCCAGCAGCCCTACCGGACAGGGAAGCAATCAGCCCCAGCATTTT. V is TRBV7-6 and J is TRBJ1-5, with TRBD1 matching over 8 bases. Trimming took 5 bases from V and 1 from J; bases not matched to a gene: 7. In germline, CDR1 is SGHVS, CDR2 FNYEAQ. CDR3 size: 16 residues.

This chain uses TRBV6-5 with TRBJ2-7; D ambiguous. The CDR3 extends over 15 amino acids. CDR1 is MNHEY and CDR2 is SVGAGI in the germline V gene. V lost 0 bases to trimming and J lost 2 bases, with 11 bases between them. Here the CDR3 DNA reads TGTGCCAGCAGTTACTCATATAGCCGCACCTACGAGCAGTACTTC. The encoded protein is CASSYSYSRTYEQYF.

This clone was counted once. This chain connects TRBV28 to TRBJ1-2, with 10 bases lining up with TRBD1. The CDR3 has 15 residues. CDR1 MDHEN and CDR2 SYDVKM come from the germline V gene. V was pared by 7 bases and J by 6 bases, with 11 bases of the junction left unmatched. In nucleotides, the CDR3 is TGTGCCAGCACCCCCGGGGACAGGGGAAATCATGGCTACACCTTC. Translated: CASTPGDRGNHGYTF.

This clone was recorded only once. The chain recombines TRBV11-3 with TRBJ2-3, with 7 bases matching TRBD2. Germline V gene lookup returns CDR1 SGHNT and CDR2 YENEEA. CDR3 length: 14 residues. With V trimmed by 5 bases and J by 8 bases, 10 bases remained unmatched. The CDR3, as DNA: TGTGCCAGCAGCCTTTCCGGGACTACTGCTACGCAGTATTTT. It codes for CASSLSGTTATQYF.

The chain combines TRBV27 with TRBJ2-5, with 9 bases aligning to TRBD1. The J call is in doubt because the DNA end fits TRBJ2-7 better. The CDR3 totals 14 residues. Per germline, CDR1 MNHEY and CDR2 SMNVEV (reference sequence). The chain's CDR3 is CASSSRDRAYEQYF. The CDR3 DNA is TGTGCCAGCAGTTCCCGGGACAGGGCCTACGAGCAGTACTTC.

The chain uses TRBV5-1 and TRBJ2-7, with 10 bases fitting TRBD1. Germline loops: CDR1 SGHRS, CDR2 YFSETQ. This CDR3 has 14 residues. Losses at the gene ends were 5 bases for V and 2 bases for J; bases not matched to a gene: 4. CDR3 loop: CASREGQGAYEQYF. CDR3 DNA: TGCGCCAGCAGGGAAGGACAGGGGGCCTACGAGCAGTACTTC.

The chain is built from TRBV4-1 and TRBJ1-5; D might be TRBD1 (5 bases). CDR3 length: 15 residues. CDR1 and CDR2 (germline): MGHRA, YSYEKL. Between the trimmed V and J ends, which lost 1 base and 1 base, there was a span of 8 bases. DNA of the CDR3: TGCGCCAGCAGCCAAGCGGGACTCAGCAATCAGCCCCAGCATTTT. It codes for CASSQAGLSNQPQHF.

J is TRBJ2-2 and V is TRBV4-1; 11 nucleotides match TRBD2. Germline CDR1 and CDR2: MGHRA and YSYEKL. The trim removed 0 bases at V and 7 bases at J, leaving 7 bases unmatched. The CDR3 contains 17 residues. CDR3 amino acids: CASSQDTSGRRNGELFF. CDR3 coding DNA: TGCGCCAGCAGCCAAGATACTAGCGGGAGACGGAACGGGGAGCTGTTTTTT.

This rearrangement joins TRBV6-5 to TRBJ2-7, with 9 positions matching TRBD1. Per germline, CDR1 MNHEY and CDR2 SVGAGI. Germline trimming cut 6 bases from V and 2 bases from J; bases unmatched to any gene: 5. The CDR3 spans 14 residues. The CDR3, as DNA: TGTGCCAGCAGACCCGGGACAGGGACCTACGAGCAGTACTTC. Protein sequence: CASRPGTGTYEQYF.

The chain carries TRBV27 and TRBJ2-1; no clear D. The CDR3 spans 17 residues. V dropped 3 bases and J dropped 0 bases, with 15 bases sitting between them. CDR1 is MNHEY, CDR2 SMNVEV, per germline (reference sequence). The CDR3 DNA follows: TGTGCCAGCAGTTTGAGGCGGCTTCCTTCCTCCTACAATGAGCAGTTCTTC. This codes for CASSLRRLPSSYNEQFF.

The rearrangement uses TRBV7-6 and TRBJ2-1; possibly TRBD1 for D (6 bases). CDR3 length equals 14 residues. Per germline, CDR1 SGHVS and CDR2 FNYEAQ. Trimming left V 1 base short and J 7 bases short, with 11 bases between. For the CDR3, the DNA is TGTGCCAGCAGCTTAGGGGGGCCACTGAATGAGCAGTTCTTC. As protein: CASSLGGPLNEQFF. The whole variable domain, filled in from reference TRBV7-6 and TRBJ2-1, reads GAGVSQSPRYKVTKRGQDVALRCDPISGHVSLYWYRQALGQGPEFLTYFNYEAQQDKSGLPNDRFSAERPEGSISTLTIQRTEQRDSAMYRCASSLGGPLNEQFFGPGTRLTVL.

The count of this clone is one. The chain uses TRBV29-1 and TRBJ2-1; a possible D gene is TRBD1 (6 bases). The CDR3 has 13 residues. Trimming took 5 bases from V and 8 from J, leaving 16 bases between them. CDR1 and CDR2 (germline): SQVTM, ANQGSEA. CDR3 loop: CSVTGHPTYEQFF. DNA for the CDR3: TGCAGCGTTACGGGACACCCCACCTATGAGCAGTTCTTC.